These T cell receptor beta chains were read from a single sample in a study of T-cell memory formation after mild COVID-19. TCRdb recomputed calls from the 5' RACE reads with MiXCR, one row per CDR3 protein. The sample lists hundreds of thousands of distinct CDR3 sequences; roughly 18% were seen once. Material for sequencing was PBMCs or a T cell subset sorted from them (not recorded which). Source of these receptors: an adult woman who had mild COVID-19 (a few samples of this study predate the infection). Cell type and time point are not known. Each CDR3 is given with its conserved first and last residue. A D gene is named only where the DNA matches it firmly. Clone size is stated in some rows and not others, as once, few, many or a class when expanded.

j_call	clone_size	v_call	d_call	cdr3_aa	cdr3_nt
TRBJ1-2	.	TRBV24-1	TRBD1	CATSDRTGGAYTF	TGTGCCACCAGTGATCGGACAGGGGGTGCCTACACCTTC
TRBJ1-2	.	TRBV2	.	CASKGVAFGYTF	TGTGCCAGCAAGGGGGTTGCGTTTGGCTACACCTTC
TRBJ2-7	many	TRBV2	.	CASRTGQRSYEQYF	TGTGCCAGCAGGACGGGGCAGCGCTCCTACGAGCAGTACTTC
TRBJ2-1	.	TRBV6-6	.	CASSYVDEQFF	TGTGCCAGCAGTTACGTTGATGAGCAGTTCTTC
TRBJ2-7	.	TRBV6-5	TRBD2	CASSPRRGGSYEQYF	TGTGCCAGCAGCCCGAGGCGCGGGGGGTCCTACGAGCAGTACTTC
TRBJ2-1	.	TRBV24-1	TRBD1	CATSDPDRGHNEQFF	TGTGCCACCAGTGATCCGGACAGGGGGCACAATGAGCAGTTCTTC
TRBJ2-1	few	TRBV7-7	TRBD1	CASSSDRASNEQFF	TGTGCTAGCAGCTCCGACAGGGCCAGCAATGAGCAGTTCTTC
TRBJ2-3	few	TRBV7-6	TRBD1	CASSRLQGAGDTQYF	TGTGCCAGCAGCCGCCTACAGGGGGCAGGGGATACGCAGTATTTT
TRBJ2-5	few	TRBV25-1	.	CASSVTPSETQYF	TGTGCCAGCAGTGTGACTCCGTCGGAGACCCAGTACTTC
TRBJ2-7	.	TRBV7-6	.	CASSLRTGPFYEQYF	TGTGCCAGCAGCTTACGTACGGGGCCCTTCTACGAGCAGTACTTC
TRBJ2-7	many	TRBV5-1	.	CASSFGGDQYEQYF	TGCGCCAGCAGCTTCGGAGGGGATCAATACGAGCAGTACTTC
TRBJ1-5	.	TRBV12-3/TRBV12-4	.	CASSPTRRGNQPQHF	TGTGCCAGCAGTCCCACTCGGAGGGGCAATCAGCCCCAGCATTTT
TRBJ2-3	few	TRBV19	TRBD2	CASSPLSGSTDTQYF	TGTGCCAGTAGTCCACTTAGCGGGAGCACAGATACGCAGTATTTT
TRBJ1-6	few	TRBV9	.	CASSVGNTLHF	TGTGCCAGCAGCGTCGGGAATACCCTCCACTTT
TRBJ2-7	.	TRBV7-3	.	CASSLRPEGESSYEQYF	TGTGCCAGCAGCCTCAGACCGGAGGGAGAAAGCTCCTACGAGCAGTACTTC